Listed below are T cell receptor beta chains from one sample, sequenced in a study of blood T cell repertoires in COVID-19. The protocol was immunoSEQ multiplex PCR, while the TCRdb copy is restricted to in-frame clones and leaves out a portion. The sample lists 300,000 to 450,000 clones, 70% to 85% occurring once. The specimen sequenced was peripheral blood. These receptors were obtained from a human donor with acute or convalescent COVID-19. The donor label of this sample is uncertain. The CDR3 runs from the conserved cysteine through the conserved F or W. A D gene is named only where the DNA matches it firmly. Rows give clone size only sometimes, using once, few, many, or a class for an expanded clone.

>-|TRBV7-6|TRBJ2-1|TRBD1
TGTGCCAGCAGCTTAGTGGTGACAGGGGGCGTTGAGCAGTTCTTC
CASSLVVTGGVEQFF
>-|TRBV6-5|TRBJ1-2|TRBD1
TGTGCCAGCAGTTGGGGGACAGGGCGCTACACTTTC
CASSWGTGRYTF
>-|TRBV9|TRBJ2-2|-
TGTGCCAGCAGCGCCCAAAGGGAGGACCGTAACGGGGAGCTGTTTTTT
CASSAQREDRNGELFF
>-|TRBV7-8|TRBJ1-1|-
TGTGCCAGCAGAAAAGGGGGGAGGGGGAACACTGAAGCTTTCTTT
CASRKGGRGNTEAFF
>-|TRBV18|TRBJ2-7|TRBD1
TGTGCCAGCTCACCACCCGGACAGGATTCCTACGAGCAGTACTTC
CASSPPGQDSYEQYF
>-|TRBV28|TRBJ2-7|-
TGTGCCAGCAGTTTACACTTACCCCCCTACGAGCAGTACTTC
CASSLHLPPYEQYF
>-|TRBV7-9|TRBJ2-7|TRBD2
TGTGCCAGCAGCCCCAGCGGGAGGGGGGCGTACGAGCAGTACTTC
CASSPSGRGAYEQYF
>-|TRBV2|TRBJ1-1|-
TGTGCCAGCACTCATTCTGGCAACACTGAAGCTTTCTTT
CASTHSGNTEAFF
>-|TRBV7-8|TRBJ2-7|TRBD2
TGTGCCAGCACAAAAATCGGGACTAGCGGGAGGGCGGGGGAGCAGTACTTC
CASTKIGTSGRAGEQYF
>once|TRBV19|TRBJ1-2|-
TGTGCCAGTAGTATAGATCTTAACTCTCCGCGCAACTATGGCTACACCTTC
CASSIDLNSPRNYGYTF
>-|TRBV29-1|TRBJ1-2|-
TGCAGCGCCGCAGGGGAGAGGCGGGGCTACACCTTC
CSAAGERRGYTF
>-|TRBV7-9|TRBJ1-2|-
TGTGCCAGCAGCCTGGACAGAATTTATGGCTACACCTTC
CASSLDRIYGYTF
>-|TRBV28|TRBJ1-5|-
TGTGCCAGCAGTTTGGAGACAGACAATCAGCCCCAGCATTTT
CASSLETDNQPQHF
>once|TRBV7-2|TRBJ2-4|-
TGTGCCAGCAGCTTCAACTCGAGGGTAGCCAAAAACATTCAGTACTTC
CASSFNSRVAKNIQYF
>-|TRBV4-1|TRBJ1-1|TRBD1
TGCGCCAGCAGCCATGCAGGGGGGATGAACACTGAAGCTTTCTTT
CASSHAGGMNTEAFF
>-|TRBV20-1|TRBJ2-1|-
TGCAGTGCTAGTCGAGGAGGGAGAGTGAATGAGCAGTTCTTC
CSASRGGRVNEQFF
>-|TRBV6-1|TRBJ1-1|-
TGTGCCAGCAGTGAAGCGCGTATCGGGGTCCGGGCTTTCTTT
CASSEARIGVRAFF
>-|TRBV19|TRBJ2-7|TRBD1
TGTGCCAGTAGTATAGATCCGCGACAGGGAAACTACGAGCAGTACTTC
CASSIDPRQGNYEQYF
>once|TRBV4-1|TRBJ2-6|-
TGCGCCAGCAGCCAAGAACAGGGTTTTGGGGCCAACGTCCTGACTTTC
CASSQEQGFGANVLTF
>-|TRBV7-8|TRBJ2-7|TRBD2
TGTGCCAGCAGCGTTGGACTAGCGGGGGGTGCCTTCTCCTACGAGCAGTACTTC
CASSVGLAGGAFSYEQYF
>-|TRBV10-3|TRBJ2-3|-
TGTGCCATCAGTGATGGACAGTCAGATACGCAGTATTTT
CAISDGQSDTQYF
>-|TRBV18|TRBJ2-7|-
TGTGCCAGCTCTGGCCCGGGACTCCTCGAGCAGTACTTC
CASSGPGLLEQYF
>-|TRBV28|TRBJ1-1|TRBD1
TGTGCCAGCAGCTCAACCGGGACAGGGGGATCTAACACTGAAGCTTTCTTT
CASSSTGTGGSNTEAFF
>-|TRBV5-1|TRBJ1-2|-
TGCGCCAGCAGCCCCAGAGGGTCCTTTGACGGCTACACCTTC
CASSPRGSFDGYTF
>-|TRBV10-1|TRBJ2-2|-
TGCGCCAGCAGTTTCCAGGGGCCTCCCGGGGAGCTGTTTTTT
CASSFQGPPGELFF